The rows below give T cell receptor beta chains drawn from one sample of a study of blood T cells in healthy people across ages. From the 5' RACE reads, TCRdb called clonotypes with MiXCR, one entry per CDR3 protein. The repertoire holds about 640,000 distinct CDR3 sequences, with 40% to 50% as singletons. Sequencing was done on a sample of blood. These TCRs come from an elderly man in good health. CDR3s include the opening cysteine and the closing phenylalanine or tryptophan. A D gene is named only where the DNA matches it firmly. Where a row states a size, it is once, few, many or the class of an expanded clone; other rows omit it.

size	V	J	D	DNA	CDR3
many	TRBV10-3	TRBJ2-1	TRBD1	TGTGCCATCAGTGAGGGACAGGGTCGGATCCGGCAGTTCTTC	CAISEGQGRIRQFF
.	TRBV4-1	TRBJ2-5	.	TGCGCCAGCAGCCAAGATGGGGCCAGGGGAGGGGAGCAGTACTTC	CASSQDGARGGEQYF
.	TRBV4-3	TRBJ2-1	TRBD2	TGCGCCGGCAGCCAAGAAGCGAGCGGGAGTTTATGGAATGAGCAGTTCTTC	CAGSQEASGSLWNEQFF
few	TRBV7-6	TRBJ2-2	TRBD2	TGTGCCACCAAGACTAGCGGGGGGACTAGAACCGGGGAGCTGTTTTTT	CATKTSGGTRTGELFF
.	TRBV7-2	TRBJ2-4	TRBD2	TGTGCCAGCAGCTTAGCCCCCACCTCGGGACTAGCGGGGAGGGGAAACATTCAGTACTTC	CASSLAPTSGLAGRGNIQYF
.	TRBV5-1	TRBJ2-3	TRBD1	TGCGCCAGCAGCACCAGACAGGGTTGGACAGATACGCAGTATTTT	CASSTRQGWTDTQYF
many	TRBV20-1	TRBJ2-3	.	TGCAGTGCTAGGCTAGCGAGGGGCACAGATACGCAGTATTTT	CSARLARGTDTQYF
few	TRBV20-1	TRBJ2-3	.	TGCAGTGCCATCCGGGGCGCGAACACAGATACGCAGTATTTT	CSAIRGANTDTQYF
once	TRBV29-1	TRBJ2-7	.	TGCAGCGTTGGAAAGGGTTCGGACGAGCAGTACTTC	CSVGKGSDEQYF
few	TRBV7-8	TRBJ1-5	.	TGTGCCAGCAGCTTAGGTGGATCCTTAATTCAGCCCCAGCATTTT	CASSLGGSLIQPQHF
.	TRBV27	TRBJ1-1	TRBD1	TGTGCCAGCAGTCCGACAGGGGAGAACACTGAAGCTTTCTTT	CASSPTGENTEAFF
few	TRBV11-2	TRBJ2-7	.	TGTGCCAGCAGCTTAAGGTGGAGCGCCTACGAGCAGTACTTC	CASSLRWSAYEQYF
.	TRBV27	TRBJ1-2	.	TGTGCCAGCACCGAACACAGGGACGGGGGTAACTATGGCTACACCTTC	CASTEHRDGGNYGYTF
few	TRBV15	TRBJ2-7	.	TGTGCCACCAGCAGGGAGAGTCTTCGGGAGCAGTACTTC	CATSRESLREQYF
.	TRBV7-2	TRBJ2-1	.	TGTGCCAGCAGCTTTAGGGCCGAGCAGTTCTTC	CASSFRAEQFF
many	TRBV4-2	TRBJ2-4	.	TGTGCCAGCAGCCGGGGTGAGGGCATTCAGTACTTC	CASSRGEGIQYF
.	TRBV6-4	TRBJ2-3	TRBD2	TGTGCCAGCAGTGACCGAGTGGGGGGAGGGGCGAGCACAGATACGCAGTATTTT	CASSDRVGGGASTDTQYF
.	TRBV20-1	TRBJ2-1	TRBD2	TGCAGTGCTAGGCCCAGCGGGAGGGCCTACAATGAGCAGTTCTTC	CSARPSGRAYNEQFF
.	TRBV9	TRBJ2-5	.	TGTGCCAGCAGCGTAAGCAGGGGCGGATTGATAGAGACCCAGTACTTC	CASSVSRGGLIETQYF
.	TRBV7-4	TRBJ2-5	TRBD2	TGTGCCAGCAGCTTAGGACTAGCGGGAGCCAATGAGCAGTACTTC	CASSLGLAGANEQYF
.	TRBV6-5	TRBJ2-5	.	TGTGCCAGCAGTTACGGTAGAAAGCAAGAGACCCAGTACTTC	CASSYGRKQETQYF
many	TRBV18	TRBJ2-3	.	TGTGCCAGCTCACCAGATTCAGATACGCAGTATTTT	CASSPDSDTQYF
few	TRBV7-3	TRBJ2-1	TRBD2	TGTGCCAGCAGCTTACGTCCGGGAGGGCCATATGAGCAGTTCTTC	CASSLRPGGPYEQFF
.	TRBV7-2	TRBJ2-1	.	TGTGCCAGCAGCCCATTTCGGTACAATGAGCAGTTCTTC	CASSPFRYNEQFF
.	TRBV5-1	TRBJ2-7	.	TGCGCCAGCAGCTTGGTCGGACAGAGCTCCTACGAGCAGTACTTC	CASSLVGQSSYEQYF
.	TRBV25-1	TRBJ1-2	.	TGTGCCAGCAGCCCGGGGGGGAGGACTTCGGGAGGCGGCTACACCTTC	CASSPGGRTSGGGYTF
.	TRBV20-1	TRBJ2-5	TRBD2	TGCAGTGCTAGAGTGGCTAGCGGGAGGGGAGAGACCCAGTACTTC	CSARVASGRGETQYF
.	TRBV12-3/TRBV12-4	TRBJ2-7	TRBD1	TGTGCCAGCAGTCGCCCGGGCAGGGGGCCCAATGAGCAGTACTTC	CASSRPGRGPNEQYF
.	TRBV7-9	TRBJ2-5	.	TGTGCCAGCAGCGTACCGCAGGGTCCGCAAGAGACCCAGTACTTC	CASSVPQGPQETQYF
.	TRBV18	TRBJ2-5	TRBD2	TGTGCCAGCTCATCCGGACTAGCGGGGAACAATGAGCAGTACTTC	CASSSGLAGNNEQYF
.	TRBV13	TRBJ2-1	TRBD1	TGTGCCAGCAGCTCGGGACAGGTTTCCTACAATGAGCAGTTCTTC	CASSSGQVSYNEQFF
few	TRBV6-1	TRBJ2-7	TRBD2	TGTGCCAGCAGTCCTCCGGGGGGGCACTACGAGCAGTACTTC	CASSPPGGHYEQYF
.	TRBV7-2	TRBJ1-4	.	TGTGCCAGCAGCACTACAGGGTTAACTAATGAAAAACTGTTTTTT	CASSTTGLTNEKLFF
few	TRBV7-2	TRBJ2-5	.	TGTGCCAGCAGCCCAACTAGGGGTGAGACCCAGTACTTC	CASSPTRGETQYF
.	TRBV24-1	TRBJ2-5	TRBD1	TGTGCCACCAGTGATGCCACCGGGACAGGGGATTGGGAGACCCAGTACTTC	CATSDATGTGDWETQYF
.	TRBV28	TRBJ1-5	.	TGTGCCAGCGAGCCAGCAGGCCCCAATCAGCCCCAGCATTTT	CASEPAGPNQPQHF
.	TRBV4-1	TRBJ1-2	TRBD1	TGCGCCAGCAGCCAAGAGGGACAGGGGTCGAACTATGGCTACACCTTC	CASSQEGQGSNYGYTF
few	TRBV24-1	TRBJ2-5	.	TGTGCCACCAGTGGACAGCAAGAGACCCAGTACTTC	CATSGQQETQYF
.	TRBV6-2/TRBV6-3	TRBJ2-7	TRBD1	TGTGCCTGCCGGGACAGCGTTTACGAGCAGTACTTC	CACRDSVYEQYF
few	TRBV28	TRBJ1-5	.	TGTGCCAGCAGTCAAAGCAATCAGCCCCAGCATTTT	CASSQSNQPQHF
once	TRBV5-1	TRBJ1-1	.	TGCGCCAGCCACCGGGACGGCCAGAACACTGAAGCTTTCTTT	CASHRDGQNTEAFF
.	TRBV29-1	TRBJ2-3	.	TGCAGCACCCGGGACACAGATACGCAGTATTTT	CSTRDTDTQYF
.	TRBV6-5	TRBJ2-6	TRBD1	TGTGCCAGCAGTTCGCTCGGGACAGGGGTTTCTGGGGCCAACGTCCTGACTTTC	CASSSLGTGVSGANVLTF
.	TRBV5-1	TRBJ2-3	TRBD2	TGCGCCAGCAGCTCCCTAGCGGGGGGGTCGGGCACAGATACGCAGTATTTT	CASSSLAGGSGTDTQYF
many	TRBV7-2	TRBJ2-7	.	TGTGCCAGCAGCTCAGGGGGGACGATCCCCAGCGAGCAGTACTTC	CASSSGGTIPSEQYF
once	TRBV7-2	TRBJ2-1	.	TGTGCCAGCAGCGTACGACAGCGAGGTGAGCAGTTCTTC	CASSVRQRGEQFF
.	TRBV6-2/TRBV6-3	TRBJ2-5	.	TGTGCCAGCACCGCCCGGTGCTGGACGGTGGAGACCCAGTACTTC	CASTARCWTVETQYF
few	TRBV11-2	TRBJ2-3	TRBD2	TGTGCCAGCAGCTTAGGAGGGGCGGGGGGGAACACAGATACGCAGTATTTT	CASSLGGAGGNTDTQYF
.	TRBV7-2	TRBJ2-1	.	TGTGCCAGCAGCTTATCCGCAACAACCTACAATGAGCAGTTCTTC	CASSLSATTYNEQFF
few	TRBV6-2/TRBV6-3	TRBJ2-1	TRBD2	TGTGCCAGCAGTCTGGGACTAAGATACAATGAGCAGTTCTTC	CASSLGLRYNEQFF
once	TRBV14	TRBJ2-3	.	TGTGCCAGCAGCCAAGTGGACGGGCCTTTCACAGATACGCAGTATTTT	CASSQVDGPFTDTQYF
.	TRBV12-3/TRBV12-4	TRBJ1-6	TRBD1	TGTGCCAGCAGTCAGAGGACAGGCGGAAGCTCCTATAATTCACCCCTCCACTTT	CASSQRTGGSSYNSPLHF
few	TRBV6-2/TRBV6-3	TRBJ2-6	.	TGTGCCAGCAGATTCTTTTCAGGGAACGGGGCCAACGTCCTGACTTTC	CASRFFSGNGANVLTF
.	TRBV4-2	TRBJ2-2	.	TGTGCCAGCAGCCAATTCCGGCCCCGGAACACCGGGGAGCTGTTTTTT	CASSQFRPRNTGELFF